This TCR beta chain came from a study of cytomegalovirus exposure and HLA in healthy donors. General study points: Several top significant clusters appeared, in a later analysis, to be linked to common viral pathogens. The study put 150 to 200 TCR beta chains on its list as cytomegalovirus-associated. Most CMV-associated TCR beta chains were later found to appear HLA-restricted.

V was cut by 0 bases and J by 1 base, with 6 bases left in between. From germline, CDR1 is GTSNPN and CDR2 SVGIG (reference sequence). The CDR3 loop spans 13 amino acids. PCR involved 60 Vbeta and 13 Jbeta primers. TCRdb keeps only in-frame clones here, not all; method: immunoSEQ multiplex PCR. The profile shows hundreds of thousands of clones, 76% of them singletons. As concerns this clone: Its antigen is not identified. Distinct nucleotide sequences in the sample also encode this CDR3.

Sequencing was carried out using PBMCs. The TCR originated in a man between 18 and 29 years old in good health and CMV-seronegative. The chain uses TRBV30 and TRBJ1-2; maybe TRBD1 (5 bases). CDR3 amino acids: CAWSVDSNYGYTF. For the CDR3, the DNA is TGTGCCTGGAGTGTAGACAGTAACTATGGCTACACCTTC. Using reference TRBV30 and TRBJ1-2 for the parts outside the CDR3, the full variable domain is SQTIHQWPATLVQPVGSPLSLECTVEGTSNPNLYWYRQAAGRGLQLLFYSVGIGQISSEVPQNLSASRPQDRQFILSSKKLLLSDSGFYLCAWSVDSNYGYTFGSGTRLTVV.